A single sample gave rise to the 16 T cell receptor beta chains below, sequenced in a study of molecular identifiers for immune sequencing clone quantification. TCRdb re-analysed the PCR reads in MiXCR, keeping a single row per CDR3 protein. Of 250,000 to 350,000 distinct CDR3 sequences in the sample, 20% to 25% were seen once. Sequencing input: naive CD8+ T cells from blood, with Jurkat cell RNA spiked in. Documented subset: FACS-sorted CD8+CD4-CCR7+CD45RA+ naive T cells. The receptors stem from a human donor in good health. Some libraries in this study had Jurkat cell RNA spiked in.

This clonotype was found many times. This rearrangement joins TRBV4-1 to TRBJ2-3, with 9 bases lining up with TRBD2. The junction had 6 bases not matched to a gene; V was cut back by 6 bases and J by 2 bases. CDR1 is MGHRA and CDR2 is YSYEKL in the germline V gene. The CDR3 is 15 residues long. The CDR3 spells CASSLAGDDTDTQYF. The CDR3 region has the DNA TGCGCCAGCAGTTTAGCGGGGGACGACACAGATACGCAGTATTTT.

There are many counts of this clonotype. The V call is TRBV11-2, the J call TRBJ2-7; no clear D gene. Trimming removed 1 base at V and 4 bases at J, with 8 bases between. The CDR3 spans 13 residues. Looked up from germline, CDR1 is SGHAT and CDR2 is FQNNGV. This chain's CDR3 is CASSLGVAYEQYF. The DNA of the CDR3 is TGTGCCAGCAGCTTAGGGGTAGCTTACGAGCAGTACTTC. Combining the CDR3 with reference TRBV11-2 and TRBJ2-7 gives the whole variable domain EAGVAQSPRYKIIEKRQSVAFWCNPISGHATLYWYQQILGQGPKLLIQFQNNGVVDDSQLPKDRFSAERLKGVDSTLKIQPAKLEDSAVYLCASSLGVAYEQYFGPGTRLTVT.

This clonotype was counted many times. This chain joins TRBV29-1 and TRBJ2-1; 11 nucleotides agree with TRBD1. The ends lost 2 bases at V and 10 bases at J; junction bases unmatched: 10. The CDR3 has 15 residues. Germline V lookup: CDR1 SQVTM, CDR2 ANQGSEA. This chain's CDR3 is CSVESGTGGGEEQFF. CDR3 in DNA: TGCAGCGTTGAAAGTGGGACAGGGGGTGGCGAGGAGCAGTTCTTC.

The V and J genes are TRBV12-5 and TRBJ1-1, with D possibly matching TRBD1 (5 bases). V was shortened by 2 bases and J by 5 bases, with 6 bases between the two germline ends. Germline loops: CDR1 LGHNT, CDR2 FRNRAP. This CDR3 region has 12 residues. For the CDR3, the DNA is TGTGCTAGTGGTTTGAGGGGTACTGAAGCTTTCTTT. This codes for CASGLRGTEAFF.

This clonotype was observed a few times. CDR3 coding DNA: TGTGCCAGCAGTTACACCAGGACAGCTAACTATGGCTACACCTTC. Encoded protein: CASSYTRTANYGYTF. This chain connects TRBV6-2 or TRBV6-3 to TRBJ1-2; perhaps TRBD1 as D (6 bases). V lost 2 bases and J 0 bases, leaving 10 bases between the germline ends. Per germline, CDR1 MNHEY and CDR2 SVGEGT. The CDR3 contains 15 residues.

Ten or more counts support this clonotype. V and J are TRBV30 and TRBJ1-2; TRBD1 is a possible D gene (5 bases). V was shortened by 5 bases and J by 4 bases, with 14 bases between the two germline ends. Germline values: CDR1 GTSNPN, CDR2 SVGIG (reference sequence). CDR3 length: 13 amino acids. The CDR3: CAWWRGMIYGYTF. The DNA for the CDR3 is TGTGCCTGGTGGAGGGGAATGATCTATGGCTACACCTTC. The full variable domain, with the rest looked up from reference TRBV30 and TRBJ1-2, is SQTIHQWPATLVQPVGSPLSLECTVEGTSNPNLYWYRQAAGRGLQLLFYSVGIGQISSEVPQNLSASRPQDRQFILSSKKLLLSDSGFYLCAWWRGMIYGYTFGSGTRLTVV.

This clonotype was recorded many times. The V and J genes are TRBV14 and TRBJ2-3; 9 nucleotides line up with TRBD1. The CDR3 is 16 residues long. Germline trimming cut 4 bases from V and 2 bases from J; bases unmatched to any gene: 7. CDR1 is SGHDN and CDR2 is FVKESK in the germline V gene. This chain's CDR3 is CASSRRDRVSTDTQYF. CDR3 sequence (DNA): TGTGCCAGCAGCCGCCGGGACAGGGTATCCACAGATACGCAGTATTTT.

This clonotype was observed many times. This chain uses TRBV9 with TRBJ2-5, with 9 nucleotides matching TRBD2. V lost 3 bases to trimming and J lost 5 bases; unmatched junction nucleotides: 5. The CDR3 length is 14 residues. Germline V gene sequence: CDR1 SGDLS, CDR2 YYNGEE. The CDR3, as DNA: TGTGCCAGCAGCGGGTCTAGCGGGGTCGAGACCCAGTACTTC. This codes for CASSGSSGVETQYF.

This clonotype was found many times. The rearrangement joins TRBV25-1 to TRBJ2-7; 9 bases line up with TRBD1. CDR3 size: 14 residues. The ends lost 2 bases at V and 4 bases at J; junction bases unmatched: 3. Germline V gives CDR1 MGHDK, CDR2 SYGVNS. CDR3 protein: CASSEGDRDYEQYF. CDR3 sequence (DNA): TGTGCCAGCAGTGAAGGGGACAGGGATTACGAGCAGTACTTC.

This clonotype has at least ten counts. The V call is TRBV7-3, the J call TRBJ2-3; TRBD1 aligns across 8 bases. The junction had 21 bases not matched to a gene; V was cut back by 3 bases and J by 1 base. CDR1 and CDR2 from the germline V gene are SGHTA and FQGTGA. The CDR3 contains 21 residues. The CDR3 protein is CASSFTGTGLLWRKGTDTQYF. CDR3 nucleotides: TGTGCCAGCAGCTTCACCGGGACAGGTCTTCTTTGGCGTAAGGGCACAGATACGCAGTATTTT. Full variable domain (missing parts from reference TRBV7-3 and TRBJ2-3): GAGVSQTPSNKVTEKGKYVELRCDPISGHTALYWYRQSLGQGPEFLIYFQGTGAADDSGLPNDRFFAVRPEGSVSTLKIQRTERGDSAVYLCASSFTGTGLLWRKGTDTQYFGPGTRLTVL.

The rearrangement uses TRBV3-1 and TRBJ2-3; D is uncertain. Looked up from germline, CDR1 is LGHDT and CDR2 is YNNKEL (reference sequence). There are 13 residues in the CDR3. V lost 6 bases to trimming and J lost 4 bases, with 11 bases between them. The CDR3 nucleotides are TGTGCCAGCAGTCCCGAGGTTGCAGATACGCAGTATTTT. As protein: CASSPEVADTQYF.

This clonotype was observed at least ten times. V gene TRBV5-1 combines with J gene TRBJ2-5; D possibly corresponds to TRBD2 (5 bases). V was shortened by 2 bases and J by 2 bases, with 10 bases between the two germline ends. Germline-derived CDR1 and CDR2 are SGHRS and YFSETQ. CDR3 size: 14 residues. As DNA, the CDR3 is TGCGCCAGCAGCTTCCTCGGGATTCAAGAGACCCAGTACTTC. It is translated as CASSFLGIQETQYF.

This clonotype was seen ten or more times. This chain uses TRBV28 with TRBJ1-4; TRBD1 might be the D (6 bases). The CDR3 extends over 11 amino acids. Germline loops: CDR1 MDHEN, CDR2 SYDVKM. V lost 2 bases, J lost 15 bases, and 10 bases lay in between. CDR3 residues: CASSLNRVLFF. CDR3 DNA sequence: TGTGCCAGCAGTTTAAACAGGGTATTGTTTTTT.

This clonotype showed up many times. The chain links TRBV5-4 to TRBJ1-1; D unresolved. Germline CDR1 is SGHNT and CDR2 is YYREEE (reference sequence). The CDR3 spans 14 residues. V lost 4 bases to trimming and J lost 4 bases, with 14 bases between them. The CDR3 here is CASSVPSGSTEAFF. The CDR3 nucleotides are TGTGCCAGCAGCGTGCCGTCCGGGAGCACTGAAGCTTTCTTT. The full variable domain, with the rest looked up from reference TRBV5-4 and TRBJ1-1, is ETGVTQSPTHLIKTRGQQVTLRCSSQSGHNTVSWYQQALGQGPQFIFQYYREEENGRGNFPPRFSGLQFPNYSSELNVNALELDDSALYLCASSVPSGSTEAFFGQGTRLTVV.

This clonotype occurred many times. This chain connects TRBV13 to TRBJ1-1; D gene ambiguous. This CDR3 region has 10 residues. Trimming removed 5 bases at V and 8 bases at J, with 6 bases between. The germline CDR1 and CDR2 sequences are PRHDT and FYEKMQ (reference sequence). CDR3 in DNA: TGTGCCAGCAGCGAAACAGAAGCTTTCTTT. Amino acids: CASSETEAFF.

This clonotype was counted at least ten times. This chain joins TRBV28 and TRBJ2-5; 8 bases fit TRBD1. V lost 6 bases to trimming and J lost 3 bases; unmatched junction nucleotides: 3. This CDR3 is 13 amino acids long. The germline V gene has CDR1 MDHEN and CDR2 SYDVKM. This CDR3 reads CASRTGEEETQYF. The CDR3 DNA reads TGTGCCAGCAGGACAGGGGAAGAAGAGACCCAGTACTTC.